This T cell receptor (beta chain) was captured by sequencing in a study of kidney transplant recipient with SARS-CoV-2 infection (dated by TCRdb to the early 2020s). The sample's time point label, in plain terms: pre-pandemic baseline sample and day 111 after first positive SARS-CoV-2 test. The cysteine opens and the phenylalanine closes a CDR3 of 13 amino acids. The read is trimmed to its CDR3 DNA, 39 bases read in frame from base 1. Ends trimmed: V by 6 bases, J by 4 bases; bases unmatched to a gene: 3. CDR1 and CDR2 are read off the germline V gene as SNHLY and FYNNEI. This clonotype has a count of ten or more. Its antigen remains undetermined. No base quality values were provided; no much bigger clone lies one nucleotide off. The instrument given in TCRdb is Illumina MiSeq. Profiling of the peripheral T cell repertoire was carried out for human TCRbeta genes. On the study's bioinformatics: Beta-binomial modelling was used to test for differences in clonotype abundance while accounting for variability over time. Expanded clonotypes were checked against the ImmuneCODE reference database of SARS-CoV-2-associated TCRs and mapped to regions of the viral genome. Additional repertoire analyses examined TRBV gene usage, CDR3 length, CDR3 amino acid overlap between time points, distributions of clonotype abundance, and Jaccard similarity. The public reads were quality trimmed at Q25 with fastp and then assembled into clones with MiXCR by TCRdb, keeping productive beta chains. Every distinct CDR3 protein forms one entry, paired with its most common genes and DNA. In this record, the V and J calls reflect TCRdb's handling and not the investigators' own analysis. Here the sample has roughly 230,000 distinct CDR3 sequences; roughly 26% occur a single time. The ten biggest clones cover roughly 7% of the sample.

The rearrangement joined TRBV2 to TRBJ2-1; the central 7 bases match TRBD2. The TCR sequence derives from a male patient aged 25 to 39 who had COVID-19 and was a kidney transplant recipient. Some T cells may have been brought in with the graft after a transplant. The sequencing used a blood sample, collected at baseline and on roughly day 110 from a kidney transplant recipient. For the CDR3, the sequence is CASRLAEYNEQFF. The DNA sequence is TGTGCCAGCAGGCTAGCGGAATACAATGAGCAGTTCTTC. The CDR3 plus the reference TRBV2 and TRBJ2-1 genes for the other parts give the full variable domain: EPEVTQTPSHQVTQMGQEVILRCVPISNHLYFYWYRQILGQKVEFLVSFYNNEISEKSEIFDDQFSVERPDGSNFTLKIRSTKLEDSAMYFCASRLAEYNEQFFGPGTRLTVL.